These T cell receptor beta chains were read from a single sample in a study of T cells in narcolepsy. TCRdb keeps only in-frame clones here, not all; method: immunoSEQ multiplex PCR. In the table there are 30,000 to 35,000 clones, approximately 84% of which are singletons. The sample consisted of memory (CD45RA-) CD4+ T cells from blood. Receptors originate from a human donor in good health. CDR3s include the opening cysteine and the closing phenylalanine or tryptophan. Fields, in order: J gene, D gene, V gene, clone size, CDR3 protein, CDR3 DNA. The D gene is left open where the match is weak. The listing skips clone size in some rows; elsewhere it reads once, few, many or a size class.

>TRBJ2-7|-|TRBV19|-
CASTPSGPYGYEQYF
TGTGCCAGTACCCCCTCAGGCCCATACGGCTACGAGCAGTACTTC
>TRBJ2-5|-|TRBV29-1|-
CSVAGHSQETQYF
TGCAGCGTTGCGGGACACTCACAAGAGACCCAGTACTTC
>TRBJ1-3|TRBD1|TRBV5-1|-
CASSFLPTGAGNTIYF
TGCGCCAGCAGCTTTTTACCGACAGGGGCTGGAAACACCATATATTTT
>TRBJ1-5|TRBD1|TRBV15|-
CATSRDPGTEQPQHF
TGTGCCACCAGCAGAGATCCCGGGACAGAGCAGCCCCAGCATTTT
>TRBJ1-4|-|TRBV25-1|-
CASREEEKLFF
TGTGCCAGCAGGGAGGAGGAAAAACTGTTTTTT
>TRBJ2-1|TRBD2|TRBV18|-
CASSPGGTSREQFF
TGTGCCAGCTCACCGGGTGGGACTAGTCGCGAGCAGTTCTTC
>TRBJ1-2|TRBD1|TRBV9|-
CASSVVQGAAVYTF
TGTGCCAGCAGCGTAGTACAGGGGGCTGCTGTCTACACCTTC
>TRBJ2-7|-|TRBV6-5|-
CASSSPDRSSYEQYF
TGTGCCAGCAGTTCCCCCGACAGAAGCTCCTACGAGCAGTACTTC
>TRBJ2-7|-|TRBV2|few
CASSGSGSSYEQYF
TGTGCCAGCAGTGGGTCAGGGAGCTCCTACGAGCAGTACTTC
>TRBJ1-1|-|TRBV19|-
CASSHLSTEAFF
TGTGCCAGTAGTCACTTGAGCACTGAAGCTTTCTTT
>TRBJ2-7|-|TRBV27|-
CASSLFARTKGLNEQYF
TGTGCCAGCAGTTTATTTGCGCGGACTAAAGGCTTGAACGAGCAGTACTTC
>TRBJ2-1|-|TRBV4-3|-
CASSQVGLYNEQFF
TGCGCCAGCAGCCAAGTCGGGCTATACAATGAGCAGTTCTTC
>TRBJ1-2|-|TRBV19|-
CASNERSANYGYTF
TGTGCCAGTAACGAGCGCTCAGCTAACTATGGCTACACCTTC
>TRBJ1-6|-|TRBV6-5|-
CASTDGGNSPLHF
TGTGCCAGCACGGACGGGGGTAATTCACCCCTCCACTTT
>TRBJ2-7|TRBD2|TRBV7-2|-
CASSHGTSGYEQYF
TGTGCCAGCAGCCACGGGACTAGCGGCTACGAGCAGTACTTC
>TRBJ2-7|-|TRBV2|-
CASSENRASSYEQYF
TGTGCCAGCAGTGAGAATAGGGCCTCCTCCTACGAGCAGTACTTC
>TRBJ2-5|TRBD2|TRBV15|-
CATSRRTSGPLQETQYF
TGTGCCACCAGCAGAAGAACTAGCGGGCCGCTCCAAGAGACCCAGTACTTC
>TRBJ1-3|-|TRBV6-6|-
CASSQGNTIYF
TGTGCCAGCAGTCAAGGAAACACCATATATTTT
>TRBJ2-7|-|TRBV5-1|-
CASSLAINPINPYEQYF
TGCGCCAGCAGCTTGGCCATTAACCCCATCAACCCCTACGAGCAGTACTTC
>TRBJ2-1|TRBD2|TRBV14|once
CASSQDTPSGRDEQFF
TGTGCCAGCAGCCAAGATACGCCTAGCGGGAGGGATGAGCAGTTCTTC
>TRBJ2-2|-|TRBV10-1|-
CASSQGTPGELFF
TGCGCCAGTTCCCAGGGGACTCCCGGGGAGCTGTTTTTT